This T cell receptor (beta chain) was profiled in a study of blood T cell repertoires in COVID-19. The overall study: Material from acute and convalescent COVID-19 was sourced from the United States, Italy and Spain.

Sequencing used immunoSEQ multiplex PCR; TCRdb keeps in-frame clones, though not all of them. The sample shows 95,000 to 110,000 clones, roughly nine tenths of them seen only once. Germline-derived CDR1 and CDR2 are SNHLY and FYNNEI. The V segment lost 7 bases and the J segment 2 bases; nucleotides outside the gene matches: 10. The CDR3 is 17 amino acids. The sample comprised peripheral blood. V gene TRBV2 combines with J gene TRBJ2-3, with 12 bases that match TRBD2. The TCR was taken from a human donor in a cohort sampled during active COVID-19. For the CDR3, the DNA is TGTGCCAGCACCCGAAGGGGACTAGCGGGTTCCACAGATACGCAGTATTTT. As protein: CASTRRGLAGSTDTQYF.